Listed below are T cell receptor beta chains from one sample, sequenced in a study of blood T cells in healthy people across ages. TCRdb redid the calling of the 5' RACE reads with MiXCR, one entry per CDR3 protein. The table lists approximately 1,700,000 distinct CDR3 sequences, about two fifths of them singletons, with more than 20% in the top ten. Sequencing used blood. The receptor set was obtained from a human donor in good health. Both conserved end residues are part of each CDR3. The order of the fields is J gene, clone size, V gene, D gene, CDR3 protein, CDR3 DNA. The D gene is left open where the match is weak. Expanded clones are given a class, and other clones once, few, many or no size at all.

TRBJ2-5,.,TRBV7-6,.,CASSFEAGAQETQYF,TGTGCCAGCAGCTTCGAGGCGGGGGCACAAGAGACCCAGTACTTC
TRBJ2-7,few,TRBV5-1,TRBD2,CASLAGGKYEQYF,TGCGCCAGCCTAGCCGGGGGGAAATACGAGCAGTACTTC
TRBJ2-1,once,TRBV5-8,.,CASSNTGRSYNEQFF,TGTGCCAGCAGCAACACAGGGCGCTCCTACAATGAGCAGTTCTTC
TRBJ1-5,few,TRBV6-1,TRBD1,CASSRQQLLDRGGNQPQHF,TGTGCCAGCAGCCGCCAGCAGTTACTCGACAGGGGTGGCAATCAGCCCCAGCATTTT
TRBJ1-5,few,TRBV12-3/TRBV12-4,TRBD1,CASNRGSNQPQHF,TGTGCCAGCAACAGGGGGAGCAATCAGCCCCAGCATTTT
TRBJ2-5,.,TRBV7-9,TRBD1,CASEGTGGETQYF,TGTGCCAGCGAAGGGACAGGCGGGGAGACCCAGTACTTC
TRBJ1-4,.,TRBV28,TRBD1,CASSLGTYRDRGATNEKLFF,TGTGCCAGCAGCCTTGGTACCTACAGGGACAGGGGGGCAACTAATGAAAAACTGTTTTTT
TRBJ2-3,.,TRBV5-1,TRBD2,CASSLDGLAGASTDTQYF,TGCGCCAGCAGCTTGGATGGGTTAGCGGGGGCCAGCACAGATACGCAGTATTTT
TRBJ2-5,.,TRBV7-2,TRBD2,CASSSSGATETQYF,TGTGCCAGCAGCTCTAGCGGGGCCACAGAGACCCAGTACTTC
TRBJ2-3,.,TRBV20-1,TRBD2,CSPSGAYTDTQYF,TGCAGTCCTAGCGGGGCTTACACAGATACGCAGTATTTT
TRBJ2-1,once,TRBV12-3/TRBV12-4,TRBD2,CASSPTSGGPNSEQFF,TGTGCCAGCAGTCCCACTAGCGGGGGGCCCAACAGTGAGCAGTTCTTC
TRBJ1-1,few,TRBV28,TRBD1,CASSSGTGVLDTEAFF,TGTGCCAGTAGCTCCGGGACAGGGGTATTGGACACTGAAGCTTTCTTT
TRBJ2-1,few,TRBV15,.,CATSREGPPDFEQFF,TGTGCCACCAGCAGAGAGGGACCGCCCGATTTTGAGCAGTTCTTC
TRBJ2-1,few,TRBV7-2,.,CASSPRLRGAMPYNEQFF,TGTGCCAGCAGCCCGAGACTTCGGGGGGCCATGCCCTACAATGAGCAGTTCTTC
TRBJ2-2,few,TRBV15,.,CATSRDWAGELFF,TGTGCCACCAGCAGAGATTGGGCCGGGGAGCTGTTTTTT
TRBJ1-1,.,TRBV3-1,.,CASSQTRTEEAFF,TGTGCCAGCAGCCAAACCAGGACCGAAGAAGCTTTCTTT
TRBJ2-7,.,TRBV20-1,.,CSASSGLRREQYF,TGCAGTGCTAGCTCGGGACTCAGGAGAGAGCAGTACTTC
TRBJ2-5,few,TRBV5-1,TRBD1,CASSFSGTGGKRETQYF,TGCGCCAGCAGCTTCTCCGGGACAGGGGGCAAGAGAGAGACCCAGTACTTC
TRBJ1-1,.,TRBV9,.,CASSALTNTEAFF,TGTGCCAGCAGCGCTTTGACGAACACTGAAGCTTTCTTT
TRBJ2-1,.,TRBV5-1,.,CASSSTASTYNEQFF,TGCGCCAGCAGCTCGACAGCTAGTACCTACAATGAGCAGTTCTTC
TRBJ1-2,.,TRBV4-2,.,CASSQDEGDGLTYGYTF,TGTGCCAGCAGCCAAGATGAGGGCGACGGATTAACCTATGGCTACACCTTC
TRBJ2-1,.,TRBV12-3/TRBV12-4,.,CASTAGRRSYNEQFF,TGTGCCAGCACCGCGGGACGTCGTTCCTACAATGAGCAGTTCTTC
TRBJ2-1,few,TRBV6-4,.,CASSQEQGGEQFF,TGTGCCAGCAGCCAAGAACAGGGTGGTGAGCAGTTCTTC
TRBJ2-6,few,TRBV7-2,.,CASSFAVSGANVLTF,TGTGCCAGCAGCTTTGCAGTCTCTGGGGCCAACGTCCTGACTTTC
TRBJ2-7,many,TRBV5-1,.,CASSLGLRYEQYF,TGCGCCAGCAGCTTGGGACTACGCTACGAGCAGTACTTC
TRBJ2-1,.,TRBV7-8,TRBD2,CASTLAGGPIEQFF,TGTGCCAGCACCTTAGCGGGGGGGCCTATTGAGCAGTTCTTC
TRBJ2-3,.,TRBV4-2,.,CACGTGYITDTQYF,TGTGCCTGCGGCACAGGATATATTACAGATACGCAGTATTTT
TRBJ1-1,.,TRBV10-3,.,CATATGGYVTEAFF,TGTGCCACCGCCACGGGAGGGTATGTCACTGAAGCTTTCTTT
TRBJ2-1,many,TRBV5-1,.,CASSLDLYNEQFF,TGTGCCAGCAGCTTAGATTTATACAATGAGCAGTTCTTC